The clone carrying this TCR beta chain was counted many times. This beta chain came through as a stray read in a library set up for alpha chains, and its size says little. The data were obtained in a study of spatial heterogeneity in lung cancer. About the research overall: A unique TCR and UMI combination showed up more than ten times in raw reads, on average.

Time point meaning: sample taken at primary tumor resection. Extraction of whole RNA from tumor, nontumor lung or frozen PBMC preceded unsorted sequencing. The cohort: 70 to 75 early-stage, untreated non-small cell lung cancer patients. This CDR3 spans 16 amino acids. J was trimmed by 0 bases and V by 7 bases; bases with no gene match: 10. Germline CDR1 and CDR2: MNHEY and SVGAGI. TCRdb reanalysed the 5' RACE reads using MiXCR and keeps one entry per CDR3 protein. This sample yields 9,500 to 15,000 distinct CDR3 sequences, of which roughly 6.4% are seen a single time; approximately 10% belongs to the top ten.

The genes are TRBV6-5 and TRBJ1-1, with TRBD1 matching over 8 bases. This sequence originates from a male donor with early-stage non-small cell lung cancer. Sample: normal lung tissue next to the tumor, taken at surgery. The CDR3 nucleotides are TGTGCCAGCATCAGACAGGGGCTTGGGATGAACACTGAAGCTTTCTTT. It translates to CASIRQGLGMNTEAFF.